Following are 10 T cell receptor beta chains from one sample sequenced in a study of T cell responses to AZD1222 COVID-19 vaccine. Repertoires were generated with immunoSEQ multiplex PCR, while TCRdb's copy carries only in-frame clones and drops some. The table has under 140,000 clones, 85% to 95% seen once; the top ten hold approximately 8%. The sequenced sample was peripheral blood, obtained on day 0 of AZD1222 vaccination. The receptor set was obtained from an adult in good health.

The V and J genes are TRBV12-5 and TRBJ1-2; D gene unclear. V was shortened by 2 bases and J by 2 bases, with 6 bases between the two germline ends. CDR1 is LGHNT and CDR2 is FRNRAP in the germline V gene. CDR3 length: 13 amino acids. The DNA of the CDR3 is TGTGCTAGTGGTTTGAACCAGAACTATGGCTACACCTTC. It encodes CASGLNQNYGYTF.

The CDR3 here is CASKGTDTQYF. DNA of the CDR3: TGTGCCAGCAAAGGCACAGATACGCAGTATTTT. V gene TRBV6-5 combines with J gene TRBJ2-3, with D unresolved. The CDR3 is 11 amino acids. With 7 bases removed from V and 1 base from J, the gap between germline ends came to 3 bases. Germline assignment: CDR1 MNHEY and CDR2 SVGAGI.

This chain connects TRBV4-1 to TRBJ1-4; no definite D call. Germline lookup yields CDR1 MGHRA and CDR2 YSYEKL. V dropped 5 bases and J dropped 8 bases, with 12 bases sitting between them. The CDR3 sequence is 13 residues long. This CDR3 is CASSMWLGEKLFF. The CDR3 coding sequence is TGCGCCAGCAGCATGTGGTTAGGGGAAAAACTGTTTTTT.

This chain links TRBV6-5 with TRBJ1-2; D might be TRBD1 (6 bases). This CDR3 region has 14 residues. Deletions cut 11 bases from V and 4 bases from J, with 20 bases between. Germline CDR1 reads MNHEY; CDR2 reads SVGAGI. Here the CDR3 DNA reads TGTGCCTTAGGGGAAGTGGGGGCAGGCTATGGCTACACCTTC. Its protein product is CALGEVGAGYGYTF.

CDR3 residues: CATSDSREPGEKLFF. The DNA of the CDR3 is TGTGCCACCAGTGACTCCCGGGAGCCAGGGGAAAAACTGTTTTTT. The rearrangement links TRBV24-1 to TRBJ1-4, with D possibly matching TRBD1 (5 bases). V was shortened by 4 bases and J by 8 bases, with 16 bases between the two germline ends. The germline V gene encodes CDR1 KGHDR and CDR2 SFDVKD. The CDR3 has 15 residues.

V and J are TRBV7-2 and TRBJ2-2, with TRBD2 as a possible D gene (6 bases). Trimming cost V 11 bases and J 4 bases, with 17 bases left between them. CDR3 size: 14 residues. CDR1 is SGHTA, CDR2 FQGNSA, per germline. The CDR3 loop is CAGSERVGTGELFF. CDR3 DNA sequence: TGTGCCGGCTCGGAGCGGGTTGGCACCGGGGAGCTGTTTTTT.

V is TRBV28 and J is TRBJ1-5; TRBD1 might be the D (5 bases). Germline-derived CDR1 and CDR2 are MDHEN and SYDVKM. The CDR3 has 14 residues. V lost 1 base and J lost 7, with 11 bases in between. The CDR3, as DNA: TGTGCCAGCAGTTTATTAGGGGCGCGACAGCCCCAGCATTTT. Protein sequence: CASSLLGARQPQHF.

CDR3 nucleotide sequence: TGTGCCAGTAGTGCCGACAGGGTCAGAAGTTCACCCCTCCACTTT. It codes for CASSADRVRSSPLHF. This chain uses TRBV19 with TRBJ1-6, with TRBD1 matching 7 bases. CDR1 and CDR2 from the germline V gene are LNHDA and SQIVND (reference sequence). The CDR3 covers 15 residues. After removal of 5 bases from V and 9 bases from J, the junction contained 10 bases not matched to a gene.

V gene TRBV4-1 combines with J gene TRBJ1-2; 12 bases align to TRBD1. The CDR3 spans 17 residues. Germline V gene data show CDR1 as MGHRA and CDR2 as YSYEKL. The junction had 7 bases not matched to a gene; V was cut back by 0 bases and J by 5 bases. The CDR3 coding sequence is TGCGCCAGCAGCCAAGACCTCGGGACAGGGGGCGGATATGGCTACACCTTC. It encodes CASSQDLGTGGGYGYTF.

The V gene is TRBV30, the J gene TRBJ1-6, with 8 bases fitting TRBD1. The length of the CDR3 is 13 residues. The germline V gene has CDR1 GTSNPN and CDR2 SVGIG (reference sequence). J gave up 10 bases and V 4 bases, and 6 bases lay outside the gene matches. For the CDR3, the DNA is TGTGCCTGGAATCAGGGGGCGAGGTCACCCCTCCACTTT. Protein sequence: CAWNQGARSPLHF.